Here is one T cell receptor (beta chain) with its context. The CDR3 is made up of 17 amino acids. With 2 bases removed from V and 2 bases from J, the gap between germline ends came to 18 bases. CDR1 and CDR2 from the germline V gene are SGHDT and YYEEEE. Residents of about two dozen US areas, aged about 18 to 100 years, made up the participants. Profiling relied on immunoSEQ multiplex PCR, and the TCRdb table lists in-frame clones only, not all of them. Counted here are about 400,000 clones, over 85% occurring once; the ten biggest clones make up about 1.7%. The data stem from a study of blood T cell repertoires in COVID-19. Study at large: Nucleic acid was either cDNA or gDNA, and it came from T cells, B-cell-depleted T cells, or PBMCs.

The chain uses TRBV5-6 and TRBJ2-3, with D possibly matching TRBD1 (6 bases). Material for sequencing was PBMCs or T cells enriched from blood (not recorded which). This clonotype originated in a woman aged 25 to 39 who had recovered from COVID-19. The CDR3, as DNA: TGTGCCAGCAGCTTAGTTACGACTTTGGGGGCCACAGATACGCAGTATTTT. It translates to CASSLVTTLGATDTQYF.